The clone carrying this T cell receptor beta chain was seen a handful of times. The antigen is undetermined. Each CDR3 protein is one row after TCRdb ran MiXCR on the 5' RACE reads. The table has about 240,000 distinct CDR3 sequences, over 8.5% seen once. The data are from a study of CD8 T cells in ankylosing spondylitis. Study-wide findings and caveats: Reportedly, disease-linked clones are significantly enriched in ankylosing spondylitis patients' matched synovial fluid. Disease-linked clones were CD8+ and relatively rare in peripheral blood. Within ankylosing spondylitis blood, a TCR beta motif made up of seven to nine highly homologous variants appeared to be characteristic.

CDR1 is SQVTM and CDR2 is ANQGSEA in the germline V gene. This CDR3 has 16 amino acids. Trimming took off 2 bases at V and 4 bases at J, with 19 bases between the two ends. Source material: blood, either unsorted or a sorted T cell fraction (not recorded which). This chain joins TRBV29-1 and TRBJ2-3; TRBD1 is a possible D gene (6 bases). The TCR comes from a male donor with ankylosing spondylitis or in good health (not recorded which). CDR3 loop: CSVEKGVRDHPDTQYF. Written as DNA, the CDR3 is TGCAGCGTTGAAAAGGGGGTGAGGGACCACCCAGATACGCAGTATTTT.